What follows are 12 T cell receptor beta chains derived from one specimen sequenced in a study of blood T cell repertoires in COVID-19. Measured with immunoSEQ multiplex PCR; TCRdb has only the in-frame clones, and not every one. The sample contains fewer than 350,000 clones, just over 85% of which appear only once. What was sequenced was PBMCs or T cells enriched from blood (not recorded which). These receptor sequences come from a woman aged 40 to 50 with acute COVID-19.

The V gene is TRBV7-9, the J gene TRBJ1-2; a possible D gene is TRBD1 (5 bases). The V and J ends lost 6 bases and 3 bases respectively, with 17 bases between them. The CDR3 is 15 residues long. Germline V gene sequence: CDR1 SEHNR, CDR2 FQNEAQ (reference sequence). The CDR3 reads CASSIRLGGDYGYTF. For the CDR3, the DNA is TGTGCCAGCAGTATTCGTTTGGGGGGTGACTATGGCTACACCTTC.

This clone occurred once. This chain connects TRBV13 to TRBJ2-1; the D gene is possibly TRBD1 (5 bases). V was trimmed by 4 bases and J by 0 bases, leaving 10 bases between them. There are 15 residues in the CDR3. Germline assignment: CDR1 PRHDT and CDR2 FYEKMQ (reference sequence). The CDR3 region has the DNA TGTGCCAGCAGCTCCAGGGATAACTCCTACAATGAGCAGTTCTTC. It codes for CASSSRDNSYNEQFF.

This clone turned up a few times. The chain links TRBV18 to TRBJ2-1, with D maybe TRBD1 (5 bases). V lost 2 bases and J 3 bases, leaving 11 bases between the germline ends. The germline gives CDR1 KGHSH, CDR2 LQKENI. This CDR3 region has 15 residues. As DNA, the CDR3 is TGTGCCAGCTCACCAACTCAGGGCCTCTACAATGAGCAGTTCTTC. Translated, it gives CASSPTQGLYNEQFF. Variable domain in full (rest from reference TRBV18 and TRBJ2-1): NAGVMQNPRHLVRRRGQEARLRCSPMKGHSHVYWYRQLPEEGLKFMVYLQKENIIDESGMPKERFSAEFPKEGPSILRIQQVVRGDSAAYFCASSPTQGLYNEQFFGPGTRLTVL.

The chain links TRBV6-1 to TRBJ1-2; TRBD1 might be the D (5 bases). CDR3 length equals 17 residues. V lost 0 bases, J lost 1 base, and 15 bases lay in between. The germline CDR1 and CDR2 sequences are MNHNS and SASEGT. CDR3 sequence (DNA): TGTGCCAGCAGTGAAGCGCTGGGGGGAACGGGTAACTATGGCTACACCTTC. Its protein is CASSEALGGTGNYGYTF.

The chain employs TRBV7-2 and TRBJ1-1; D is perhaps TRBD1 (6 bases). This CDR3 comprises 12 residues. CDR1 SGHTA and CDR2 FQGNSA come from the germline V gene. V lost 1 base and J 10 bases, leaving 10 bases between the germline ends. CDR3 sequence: CASSLGGGRAFF. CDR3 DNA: TGTGCCAGCAGCTTAGGGGGGGGGCGAGCTTTCTTT. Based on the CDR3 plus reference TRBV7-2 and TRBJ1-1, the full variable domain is GAGVSQSPSNKVTEKGKDVELRCDPISGHTALYWYRQSLGQGLEFLIYFQGNSAPDKSGLPSDRFSAERTGGSVSTLTIQRTQQEDSAVYLCASSLGGGRAFFGQGTRLTVV.

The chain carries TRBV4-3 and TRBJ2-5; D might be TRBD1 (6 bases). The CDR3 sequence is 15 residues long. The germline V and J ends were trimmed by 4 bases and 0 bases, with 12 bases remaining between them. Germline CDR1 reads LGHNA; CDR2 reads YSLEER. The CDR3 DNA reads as TGCGCCAGCAGCCCCAAACAGGGATACCAAGAGACCCAGTACTTC. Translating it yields CASSPKQGYQETQYF.

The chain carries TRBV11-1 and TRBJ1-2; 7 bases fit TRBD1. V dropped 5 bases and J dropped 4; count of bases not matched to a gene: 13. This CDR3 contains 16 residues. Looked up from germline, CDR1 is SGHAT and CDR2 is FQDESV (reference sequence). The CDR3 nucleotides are TGTGCCAGCAGCGGCGGACAGGCGGCCCTCAGCTATGGCTACACCTTC. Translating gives CASSGGQAALSYGYTF.

In DNA form, the CDR3 reads TGTGCCAGCAGCCCAAGAGAACGCGGGTCGGGACAGGGGGCAGCAGATACGCAGTATTTT. Translating gives CASSPRERGSGQGAADTQYF. The chain links TRBV21-1 to TRBJ2-3; whether TRBD1, the table's D call, matches the DNA was not checked. TRBV21-1 is deemed a pseudogene. CDR3 size: 20 residues.

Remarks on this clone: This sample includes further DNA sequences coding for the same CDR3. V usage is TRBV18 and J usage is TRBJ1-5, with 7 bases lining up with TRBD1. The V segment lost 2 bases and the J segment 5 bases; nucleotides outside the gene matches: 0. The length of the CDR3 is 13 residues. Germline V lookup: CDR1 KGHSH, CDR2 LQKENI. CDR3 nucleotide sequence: TGTGCCAGCTCACCAGGGACAGATCAGCCCCAGCATTTT. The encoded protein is CASSPGTDQPQHF.

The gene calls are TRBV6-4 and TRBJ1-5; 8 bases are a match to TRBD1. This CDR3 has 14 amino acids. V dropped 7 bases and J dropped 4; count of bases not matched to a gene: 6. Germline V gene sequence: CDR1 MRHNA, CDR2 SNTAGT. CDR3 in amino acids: CASNGRTGNQPQHF. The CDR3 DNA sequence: TGTGCCAGCAACGGACGGACAGGGAATCAGCCCCAGCATTTT.

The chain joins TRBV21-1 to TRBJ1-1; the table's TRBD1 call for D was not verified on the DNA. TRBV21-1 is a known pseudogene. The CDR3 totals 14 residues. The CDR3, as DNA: TGTGCCAGCAGCTTTTCAGGGGGCCACACTGAAGCTTTCTTT. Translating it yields CASSFSGGHTEAFF.

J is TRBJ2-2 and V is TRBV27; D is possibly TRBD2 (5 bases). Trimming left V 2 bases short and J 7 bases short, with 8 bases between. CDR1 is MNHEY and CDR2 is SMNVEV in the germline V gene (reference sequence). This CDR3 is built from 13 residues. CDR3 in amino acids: CASSLRRGGELFF. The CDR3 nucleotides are TGTGCCAGCAGTTTACGCCGGGGCGGGGAGCTGTTTTTT.